The TCR beta chain described here comes from a study of CD8+ T cells in alopecia areata. Following RNA extraction, reverse transcription yielded cDNA that acted as the sequencing template. Sequenced by immunoSEQ multiplex PCR; TCRdb stores in-frame clones only, minus some. Of fewer than 250,000 clones in the sample, 50% to 70% were seen once. Germline CDR1 and CDR2: SQVTM and ANQGSEA. The V gene lost 0 bases and the J gene lost 6 bases, with 12 bases spanning the gap. The CDR3 spans 13 residues. Treatment meaning: oral pan-JAK inhibitor, 5-10 mg twice daily. Alopecia areata patients provided lesional scalp punch biopsies and peripheral blood.

The material was CD4+ T cells sorted from blood, obtained at approximately week 50, from a patient treated with tofacitinib. The TCR comes from a human donor with alopecia areata. The chain is built from TRBV29-1 and TRBJ2-7, with TRBD2 as a possible D gene (5 bases). This CDR3 reads CSVEDWPEGEQYF. CDR3 bases: TGCAGCGTTGAAGATTGGCCAGAGGGCGAGCAGTACTTC.